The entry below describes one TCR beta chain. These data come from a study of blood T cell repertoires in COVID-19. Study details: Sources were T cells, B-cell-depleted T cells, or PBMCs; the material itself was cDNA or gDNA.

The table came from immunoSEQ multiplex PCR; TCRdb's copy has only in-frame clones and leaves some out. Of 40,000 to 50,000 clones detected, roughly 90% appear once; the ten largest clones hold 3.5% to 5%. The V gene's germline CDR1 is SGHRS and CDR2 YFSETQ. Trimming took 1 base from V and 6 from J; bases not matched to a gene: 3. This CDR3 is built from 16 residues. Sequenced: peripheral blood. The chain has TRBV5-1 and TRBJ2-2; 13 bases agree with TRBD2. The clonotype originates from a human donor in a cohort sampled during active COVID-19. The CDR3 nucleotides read TGCGCCAGCAGCTTGACTAGCGGGAGGGCCGCCGGGGAGCTGTTTTTT. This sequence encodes CASSLTSGRAAGELFF.